The present T cell receptor (beta chain) was sequenced within a study of early T cells in non-severe SARS-CoV-2 infection. Background on the study: Sequencing of bulk RNA from unsorted whole blood was done, without chain pairing. General observations from the study: Private and CD4 specificities were missed by VDJdb matching, which favored anti-spike CD8 responses.

Unique molecular identifiers were added to individual cDNA molecules. TCRdb called the 5' RACE reads again in MiXCR, with one record for every CDR3 protein. The top ten hold around 5.2% of the sample, which has about 20,000 distinct CDR3 sequences, around 4.8% seen once. Germline values: CDR1 MNHEY, CDR2 SMNVEV (reference sequence). V gave up 5 bases and J gave up 2 bases; unmatched junction bases: 7. The CDR3 contains 16 residues. There are many counts of this clonotype. Its antigen is not identified. The TCR sequence derives from an adult who was a healthcare worker with PCR-confirmed SARS-CoV-2 infection or an uninfected control (not recorded which). The chain is built from TRBV27 and TRBJ2-7; 12 bases match TRBD2. The sequenced sample consisted of whole blood. The CDR3, as DNA: TGTGCCAGCAGTCCTATCTCTAGCGGGAGGGCCTACGAGCAGTACTTC. Protein sequence: CASSPISSGRAYEQYF.